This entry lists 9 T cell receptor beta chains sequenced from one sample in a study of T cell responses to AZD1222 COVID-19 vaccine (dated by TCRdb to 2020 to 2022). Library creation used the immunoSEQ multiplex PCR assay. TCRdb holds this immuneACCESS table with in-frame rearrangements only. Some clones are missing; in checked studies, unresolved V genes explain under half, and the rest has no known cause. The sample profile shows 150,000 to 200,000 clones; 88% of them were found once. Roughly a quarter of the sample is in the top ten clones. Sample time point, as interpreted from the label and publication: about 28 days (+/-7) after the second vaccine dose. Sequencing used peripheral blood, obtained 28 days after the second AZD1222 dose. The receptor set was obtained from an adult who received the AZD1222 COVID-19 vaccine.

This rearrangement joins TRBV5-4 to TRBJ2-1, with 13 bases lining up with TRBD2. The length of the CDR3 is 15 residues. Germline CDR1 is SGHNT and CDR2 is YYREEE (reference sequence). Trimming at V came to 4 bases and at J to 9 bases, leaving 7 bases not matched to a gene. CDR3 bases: TGTGCCAGCAGCCTACTAGCGGGAGGGCCCACTGAGCAGTTCTTC. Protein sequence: CASSLLAGGPTEQFF. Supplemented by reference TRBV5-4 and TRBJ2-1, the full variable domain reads ETGVTQSPTHLIKTRGQQVTLRCSSQSGHNTVSWYQQALGQGPQFIFQYYREEENGRGNFPPRFSGLQFPNYSSELNVNALELDDSALYLCASSLLAGGPTEQFFGPGTRLTVL.

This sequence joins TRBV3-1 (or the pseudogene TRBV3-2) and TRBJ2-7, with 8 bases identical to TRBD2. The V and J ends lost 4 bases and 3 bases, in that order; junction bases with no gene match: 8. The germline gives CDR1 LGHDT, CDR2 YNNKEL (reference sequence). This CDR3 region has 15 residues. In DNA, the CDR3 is TGTGCCAGCAGCCCCTTAGCGGGGAACCTCTACGAGCAGTACTTC. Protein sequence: CASSPLAGNLYEQYF.

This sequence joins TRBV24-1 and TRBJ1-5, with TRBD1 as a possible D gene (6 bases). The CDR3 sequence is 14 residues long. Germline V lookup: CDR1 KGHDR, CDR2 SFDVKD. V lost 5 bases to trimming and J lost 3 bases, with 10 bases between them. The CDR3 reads CATSGQGLNQPQHF. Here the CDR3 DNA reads TGTGCCACCAGTGGCCAGGGGCTCAATCAGCCCCAGCATTTT.

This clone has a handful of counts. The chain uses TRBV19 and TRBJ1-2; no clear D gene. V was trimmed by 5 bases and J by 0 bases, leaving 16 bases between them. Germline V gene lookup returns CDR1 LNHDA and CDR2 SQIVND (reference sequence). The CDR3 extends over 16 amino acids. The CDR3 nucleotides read TGTGCCAGTAGTTCCCCCGGCCGACGCGCTAACTATGGCTACACCTTC. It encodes CASSSPGRRANYGYTF.

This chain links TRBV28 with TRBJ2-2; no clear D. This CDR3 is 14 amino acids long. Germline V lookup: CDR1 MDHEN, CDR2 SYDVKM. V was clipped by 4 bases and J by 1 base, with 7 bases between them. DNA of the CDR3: TGTGCCAGCAGTTCCGCAGGGAACACCGGGGAGCTGTTTTTT. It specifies CASSSAGNTGELFF.

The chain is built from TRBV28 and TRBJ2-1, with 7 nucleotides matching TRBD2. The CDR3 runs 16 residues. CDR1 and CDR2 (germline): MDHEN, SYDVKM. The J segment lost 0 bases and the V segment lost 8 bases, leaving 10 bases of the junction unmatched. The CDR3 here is CASLPGGSTSYNEQFF. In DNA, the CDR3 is TGTGCCAGCCTTCCCGGGGGGAGCACCTCCTACAATGAGCAGTTCTTC.

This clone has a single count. CDR3 amino acids: CASSPQDTDTQYF. Written as DNA, the CDR3 is TGTGCCAGCTCACCCCAAGACACAGATACGCAGTATTTT. This chain connects TRBV18 to TRBJ2-3; D gene ambiguous. V was pared by 3 bases and J by 2 bases, with 6 bases between. The CDR3 contains 13 residues. Germline V CDR1 and CDR2: KGHSH, LQKENI.

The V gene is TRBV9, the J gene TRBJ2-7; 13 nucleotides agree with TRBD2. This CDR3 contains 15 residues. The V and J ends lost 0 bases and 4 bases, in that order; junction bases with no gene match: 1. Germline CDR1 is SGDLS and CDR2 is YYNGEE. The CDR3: CASSVGLAGGYEQYF. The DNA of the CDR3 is TGTGCCAGCAGCGTAGGACTAGCGGGAGGTTACGAGCAGTACTTC. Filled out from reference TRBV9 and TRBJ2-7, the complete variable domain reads DSGVTQTPKHLITATGQRVTLRCSPRSGDLSVYWYQQSLDQGLQFLIQYYNGEERAKGNILERFSAQQFPDLHSELNLSSLELGDSALYFCASSVGLAGGYEQYFGPGTRLTVT.

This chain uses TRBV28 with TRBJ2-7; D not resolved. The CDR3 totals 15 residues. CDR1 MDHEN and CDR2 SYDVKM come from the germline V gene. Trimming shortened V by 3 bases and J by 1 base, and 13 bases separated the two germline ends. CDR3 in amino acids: CASSFSGPPSYEQYF. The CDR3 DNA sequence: TGTGCCAGCAGTTTTTCCGGACCTCCTTCCTACGAGCAGTACTTC.